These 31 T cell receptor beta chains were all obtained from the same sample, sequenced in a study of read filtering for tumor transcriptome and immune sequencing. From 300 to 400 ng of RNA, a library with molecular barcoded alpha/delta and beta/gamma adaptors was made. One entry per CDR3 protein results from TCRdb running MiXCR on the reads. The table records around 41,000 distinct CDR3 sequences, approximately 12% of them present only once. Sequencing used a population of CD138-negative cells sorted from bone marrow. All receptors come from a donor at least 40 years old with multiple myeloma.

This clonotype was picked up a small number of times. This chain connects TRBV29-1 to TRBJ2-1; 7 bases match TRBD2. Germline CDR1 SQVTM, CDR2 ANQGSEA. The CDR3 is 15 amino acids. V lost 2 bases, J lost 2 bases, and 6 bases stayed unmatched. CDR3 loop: CSVEIRGVAYNEQFF. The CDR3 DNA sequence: TGCAGCGTTGAAATCCGGGGGGTAGCCTACAATGAGCAGTTCTTC.

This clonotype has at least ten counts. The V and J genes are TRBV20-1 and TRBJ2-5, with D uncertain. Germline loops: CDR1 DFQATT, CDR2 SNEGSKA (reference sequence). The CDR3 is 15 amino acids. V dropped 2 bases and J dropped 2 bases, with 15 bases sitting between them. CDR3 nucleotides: TGCAGTGCTAGACCTATCGTGGCAGCTCAAGAGACCCAGTACTTC. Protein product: CSARPIVAAQETQYF.

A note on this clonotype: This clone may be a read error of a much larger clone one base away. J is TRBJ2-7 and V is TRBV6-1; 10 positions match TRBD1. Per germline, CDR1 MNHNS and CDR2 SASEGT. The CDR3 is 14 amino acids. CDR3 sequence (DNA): TGTGCCAGCAGCCGGGACAGGGGCACCTACGAGCGGTACTTC. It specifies CASSRDRGTYERYF.

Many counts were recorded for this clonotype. CDR3 in amino acids: CASGLQSYNEQFF. The CDR3 bases are TGTGCCAGCGGGCTCCAATCCTACAATGAGCAGTTCTTC. The chain recombines TRBV12-3 or TRBV12-4 with TRBJ2-1; D gene unclear. CDR3 length equals 13 residues. Trimming cost V 8 bases and J 1 base, with 9 bases left between them.

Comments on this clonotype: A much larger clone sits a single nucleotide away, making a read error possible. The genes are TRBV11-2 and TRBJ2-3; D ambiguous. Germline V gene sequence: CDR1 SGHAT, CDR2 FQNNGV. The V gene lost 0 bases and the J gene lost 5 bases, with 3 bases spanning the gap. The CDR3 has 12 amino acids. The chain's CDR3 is CASSLDLDTQYF. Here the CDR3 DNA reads TGTGCCAGCAGCTTAGACTTAGATACGCAGTATTTT.

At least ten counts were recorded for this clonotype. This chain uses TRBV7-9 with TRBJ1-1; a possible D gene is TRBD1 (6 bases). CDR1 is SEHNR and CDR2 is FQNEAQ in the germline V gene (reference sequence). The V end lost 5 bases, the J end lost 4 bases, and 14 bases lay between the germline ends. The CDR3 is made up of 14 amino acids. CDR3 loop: CASSLEGGTTEAFF. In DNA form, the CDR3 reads TGTGCCAGCAGCCTAGAGGGGGGGACCACTGAAGCTTTCTTT. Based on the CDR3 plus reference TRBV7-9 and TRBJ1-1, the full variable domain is DTGVSQNPRHKITKRGQNVTFRCDPISEHNRLYWYRQTLGQGPEFLTYFQNEAQLEKSRLLSDRFSAERPKGSFSTLEIQRTEQGDSAMYLCASSLEGGTTEAFFGQGTRLTVV.

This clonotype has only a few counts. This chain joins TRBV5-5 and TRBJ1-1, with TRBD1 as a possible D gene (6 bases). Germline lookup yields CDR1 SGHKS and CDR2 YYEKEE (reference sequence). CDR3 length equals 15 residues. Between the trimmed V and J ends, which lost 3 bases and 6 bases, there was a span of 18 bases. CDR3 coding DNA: TGTGCCAGCAGCTCGGGGTCGGGGGCCCGCGCTGAAGCTTTCTTT. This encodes CASSSGSGARAEAFF.

Written as DNA, the CDR3 is TGTGCCAGTAGTATTCGGGTCTACGGCTCCTATAATTCACCCCTCCACTTT. Protein product: CASSIRVYGSYNSPLHF. This sequence joins TRBV19 and TRBJ1-6; D gene ambiguous. The CDR3 covers 17 residues. Trimming removed 3 bases from V and 0 bases from J, with 12 bases in between. CDR1 and CDR2 (germline): LNHDA, SQIVND (reference sequence).

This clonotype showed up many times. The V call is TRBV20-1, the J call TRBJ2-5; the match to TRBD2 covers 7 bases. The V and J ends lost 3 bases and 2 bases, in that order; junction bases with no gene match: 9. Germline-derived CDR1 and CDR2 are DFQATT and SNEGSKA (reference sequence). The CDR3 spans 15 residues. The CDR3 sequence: CSASSAGDLQETQYF. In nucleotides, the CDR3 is TGCAGTGCTAGTTCGGCGGGGGATTTACAAGAGACCCAGTACTTC.

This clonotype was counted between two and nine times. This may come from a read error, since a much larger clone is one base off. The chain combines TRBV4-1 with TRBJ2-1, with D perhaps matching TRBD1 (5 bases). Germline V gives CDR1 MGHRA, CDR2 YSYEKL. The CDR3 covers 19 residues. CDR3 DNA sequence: TGCGCCGGCAGCCAAGATAGGGGTGGGGCAACGTGGGCCTACAATGAGCAGTTCTTC. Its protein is CAGSQDRGGATWAYNEQFF.

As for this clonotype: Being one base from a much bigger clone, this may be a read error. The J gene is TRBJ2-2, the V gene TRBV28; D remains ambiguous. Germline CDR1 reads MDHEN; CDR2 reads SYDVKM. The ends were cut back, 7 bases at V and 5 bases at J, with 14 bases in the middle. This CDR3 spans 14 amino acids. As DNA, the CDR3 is TGTGCCAGCATGCCCGGCCAGAGGACCGGGGAGCTGTTTTTT. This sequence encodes CASMPGQRTGELFF.

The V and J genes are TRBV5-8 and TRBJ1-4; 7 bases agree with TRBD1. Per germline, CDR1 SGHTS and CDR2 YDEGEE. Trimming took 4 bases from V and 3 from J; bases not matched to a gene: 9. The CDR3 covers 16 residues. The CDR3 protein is CASSLRDSVANEKLFF. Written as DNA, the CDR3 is TGTGCCAGCAGCCTCAGGGACAGCGTGGCTAATGAAAAACTGTTTTTT.

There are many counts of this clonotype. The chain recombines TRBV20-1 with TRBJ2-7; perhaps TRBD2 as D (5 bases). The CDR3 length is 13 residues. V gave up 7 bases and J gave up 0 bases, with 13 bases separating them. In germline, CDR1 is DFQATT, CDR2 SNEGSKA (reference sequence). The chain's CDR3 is CSVGGFDSYEQYF. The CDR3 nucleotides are TGCAGTGTTGGCGGGTTCGACTCCTACGAGCAGTACTTC.

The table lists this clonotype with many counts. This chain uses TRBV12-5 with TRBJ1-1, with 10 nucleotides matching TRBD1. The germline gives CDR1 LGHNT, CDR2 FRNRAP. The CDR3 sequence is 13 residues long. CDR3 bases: TGTGCCTCAGGGACAGGGGTGTACACTGAAGCTTTCTTT. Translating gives CASGTGVYTEAFF. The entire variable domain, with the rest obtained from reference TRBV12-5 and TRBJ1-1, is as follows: DARVTQTPRHKVTEMGQEVTMRCQPILGHNTVFWYRQTMMQGLELLAYFRNRAPLDDSGMPKDRFSAEMPDATLATLKIQPSEPRDSAVYFCASGTGVYTEAFFGQGTRLTVV.

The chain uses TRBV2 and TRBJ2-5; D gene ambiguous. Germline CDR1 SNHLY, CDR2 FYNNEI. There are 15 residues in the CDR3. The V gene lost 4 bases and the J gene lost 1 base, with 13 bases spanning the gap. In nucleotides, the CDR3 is TGTGCCAGCAGTGTAGGCAGGCCCCCCCAAGAGACCCAGTACTTC. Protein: CASSVGRPPQETQYF.

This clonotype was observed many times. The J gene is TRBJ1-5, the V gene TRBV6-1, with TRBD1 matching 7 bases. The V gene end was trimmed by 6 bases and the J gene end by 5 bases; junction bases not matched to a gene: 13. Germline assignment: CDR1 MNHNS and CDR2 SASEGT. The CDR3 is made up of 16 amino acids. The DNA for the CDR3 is TGTGCCAGCAGCCCGCAAACCGGGACAGATTATCAGCCCCAGCATTTT. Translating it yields CASSPQTGTDYQPQHF.

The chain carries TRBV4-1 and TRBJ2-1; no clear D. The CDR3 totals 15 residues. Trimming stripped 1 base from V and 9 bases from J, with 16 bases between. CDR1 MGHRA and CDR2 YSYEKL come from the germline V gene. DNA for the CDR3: TGCGCCAGCAGCCAAGGCTCGGCTTTCGCAGGTGAGCAGTTCTTC. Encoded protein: CASSQGSAFAGEQFF.

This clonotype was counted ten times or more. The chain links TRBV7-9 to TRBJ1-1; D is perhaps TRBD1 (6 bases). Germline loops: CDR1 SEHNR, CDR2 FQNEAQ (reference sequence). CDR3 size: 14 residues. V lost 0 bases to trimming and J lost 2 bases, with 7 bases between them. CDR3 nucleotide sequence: TGTGCCAGCAGCTTAGCCGGGACAAACACTGAAGCTTTCTTT. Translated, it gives CASSLAGTNTEAFF.

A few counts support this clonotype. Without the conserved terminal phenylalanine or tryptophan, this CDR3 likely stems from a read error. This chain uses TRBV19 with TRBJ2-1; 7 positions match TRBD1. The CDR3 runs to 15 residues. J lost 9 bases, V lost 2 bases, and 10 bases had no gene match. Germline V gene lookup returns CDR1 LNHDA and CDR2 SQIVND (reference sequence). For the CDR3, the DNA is TGTGCCAGTAGTATAAGGGGGCCGATAATCAGTGAGCAGTTCCTC. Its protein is CASSIRGPIISEQFL.

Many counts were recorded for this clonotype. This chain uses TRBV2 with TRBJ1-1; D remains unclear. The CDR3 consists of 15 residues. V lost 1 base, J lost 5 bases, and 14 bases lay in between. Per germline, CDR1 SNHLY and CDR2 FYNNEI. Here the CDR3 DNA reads TGTGCCAGCAGTGAAGGGGGTCGGGGTAGGACTGAAGCTTTCTTT. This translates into CASSEGGRGRTEAFF.

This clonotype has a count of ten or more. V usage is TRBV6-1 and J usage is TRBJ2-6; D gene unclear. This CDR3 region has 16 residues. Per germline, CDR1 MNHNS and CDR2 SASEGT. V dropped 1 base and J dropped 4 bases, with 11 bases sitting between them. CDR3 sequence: CASSEGLFPGANVLTF. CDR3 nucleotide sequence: TGTGCCAGCAGTGAAGGTCTGTTCCCCGGGGCCAACGTCCTGACTTTC.

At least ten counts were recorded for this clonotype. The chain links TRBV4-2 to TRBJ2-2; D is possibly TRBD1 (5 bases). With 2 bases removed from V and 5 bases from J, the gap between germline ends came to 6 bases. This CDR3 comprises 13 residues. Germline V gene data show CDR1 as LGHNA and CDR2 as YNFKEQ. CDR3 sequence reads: CASSQQGTGELFF. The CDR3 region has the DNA TGTGCCAGCAGCCAACAGGGTACCGGGGAGCTGTTTTTT.

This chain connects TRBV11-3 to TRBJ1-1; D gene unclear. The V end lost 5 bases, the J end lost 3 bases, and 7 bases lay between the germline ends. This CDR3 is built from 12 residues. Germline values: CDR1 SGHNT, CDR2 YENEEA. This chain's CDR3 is CASSRDYTEAFF. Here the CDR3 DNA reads TGTGCCAGCAGCCGGGATTACACTGAAGCTTTCTTT.

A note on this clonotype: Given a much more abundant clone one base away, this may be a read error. The CDR3 DNA reads TGTGCCAGCAGCTCGCCAGCGGGGACTGAAGCTTCCTTT. The encoded protein is CASSSPAGTEASF. The chain combines TRBV5-5 with TRBJ1-1, with D perhaps TRBD1 (5 bases). The V gene's germline CDR1 is SGHKS and CDR2 YYEKEE (reference sequence). CDR3 length: 13 amino acids.

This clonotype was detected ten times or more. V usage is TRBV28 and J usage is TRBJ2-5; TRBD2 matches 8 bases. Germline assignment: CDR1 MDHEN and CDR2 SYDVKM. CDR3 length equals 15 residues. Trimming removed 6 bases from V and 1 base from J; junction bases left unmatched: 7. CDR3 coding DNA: TGTGCCAGCAGCCCGGGGGGGCCCCCCCAAGAGACCCAGTACTTC. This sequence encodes CASSPGGPPQETQYF.

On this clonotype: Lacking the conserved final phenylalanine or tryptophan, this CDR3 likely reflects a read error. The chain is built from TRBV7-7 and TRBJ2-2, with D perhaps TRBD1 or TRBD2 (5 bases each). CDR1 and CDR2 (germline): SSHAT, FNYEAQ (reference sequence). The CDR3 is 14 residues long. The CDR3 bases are TGTGCTGGCAGCTCCGGGGCAAGCTCCGGGGAGCTGTTTCTT. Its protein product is CAGSSGASSGELFL.

CDR3 coding DNA: TGTGCCAGCAGCTTACCCGGGGCGCAAGAGACCCAGTACTTC. This encodes CASSLPGAQETQYF. This sequence joins TRBV7-8 and TRBJ2-5, with D possibly called TRBD1 or TRBD2 (5 bases each). Germline CDR1 and CDR2: SGHVS and FQNEAQ. The CDR3 is made up of 14 amino acids. The V end lost 2 bases, the J end lost 2 bases, and 9 bases lay between the germline ends.

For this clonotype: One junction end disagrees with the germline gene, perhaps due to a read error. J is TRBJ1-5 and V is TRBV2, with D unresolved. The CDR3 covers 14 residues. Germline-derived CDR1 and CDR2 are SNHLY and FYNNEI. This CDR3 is CASSDRVRSQSQHF. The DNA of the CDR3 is TGTGCCAGCAGTGACCGGGTTCGGAGTCAGTCCCAGCATTTT.

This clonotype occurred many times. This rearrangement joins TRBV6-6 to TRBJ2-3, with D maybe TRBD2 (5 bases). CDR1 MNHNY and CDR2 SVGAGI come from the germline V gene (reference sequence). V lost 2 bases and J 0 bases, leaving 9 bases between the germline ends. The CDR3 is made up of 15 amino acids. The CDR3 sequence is CASSYARESTDTQYF. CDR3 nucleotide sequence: TGTGCCAGCAGTTACGCGAGGGAGAGCACAGATACGCAGTATTTT.

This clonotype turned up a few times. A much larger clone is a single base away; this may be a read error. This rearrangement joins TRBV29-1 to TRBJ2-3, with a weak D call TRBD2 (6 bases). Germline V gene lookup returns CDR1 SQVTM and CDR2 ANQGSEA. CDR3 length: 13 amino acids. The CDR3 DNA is TGCCGCGTTTCTCTGGGGGGTTCGAATACGCAGTATTTT. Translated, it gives CRVSLGGSNTQYF.

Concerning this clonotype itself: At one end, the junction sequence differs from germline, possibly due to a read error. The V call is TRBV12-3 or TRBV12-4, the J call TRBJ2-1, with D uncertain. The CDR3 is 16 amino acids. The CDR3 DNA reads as TGTGCCAGCACACCGAAATCAGAGGCCCCCTACAATGAGGAGTTCTTC. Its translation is CASTPKSEAPYNEEFF.